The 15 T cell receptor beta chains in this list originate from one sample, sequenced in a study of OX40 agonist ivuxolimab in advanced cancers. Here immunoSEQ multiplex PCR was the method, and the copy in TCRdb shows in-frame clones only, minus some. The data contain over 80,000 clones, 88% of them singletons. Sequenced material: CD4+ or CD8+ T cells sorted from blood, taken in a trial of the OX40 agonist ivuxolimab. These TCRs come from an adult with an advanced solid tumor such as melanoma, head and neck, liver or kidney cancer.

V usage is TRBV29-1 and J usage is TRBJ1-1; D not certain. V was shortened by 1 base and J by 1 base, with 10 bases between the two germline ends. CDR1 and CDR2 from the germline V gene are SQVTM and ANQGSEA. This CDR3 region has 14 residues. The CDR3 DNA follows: TGCAGCGTTGAAGGATCAGGAGGGAACACTGAAGCTTTCTTT. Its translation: CSVEGSGGNTEAFF.

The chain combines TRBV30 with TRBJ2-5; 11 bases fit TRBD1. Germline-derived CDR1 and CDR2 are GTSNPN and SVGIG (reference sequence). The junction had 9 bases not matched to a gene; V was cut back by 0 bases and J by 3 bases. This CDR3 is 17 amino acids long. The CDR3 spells CAWSVGTGGLIKETQYF. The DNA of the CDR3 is TGTGCCTGGAGTGTAGGGACAGGGGGGCTAATCAAAGAGACCCAGTACTTC.

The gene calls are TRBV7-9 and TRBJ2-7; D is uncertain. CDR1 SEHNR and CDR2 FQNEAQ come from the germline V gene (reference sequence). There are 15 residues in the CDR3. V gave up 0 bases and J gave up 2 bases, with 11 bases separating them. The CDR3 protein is CASSLALGGPYEQYF. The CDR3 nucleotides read TGTGCCAGCAGCTTAGCGCTGGGCGGACCCTACGAGCAGTACTTC.

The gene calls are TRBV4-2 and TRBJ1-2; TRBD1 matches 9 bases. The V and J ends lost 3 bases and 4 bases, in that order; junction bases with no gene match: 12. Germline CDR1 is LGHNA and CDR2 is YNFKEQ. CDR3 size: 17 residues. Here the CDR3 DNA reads TGTGCCAGCAGCCACCTGACTCTCCAGGACAGGGGCTATGGCTACACCTTC. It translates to CASSHLTLQDRGYGYTF.

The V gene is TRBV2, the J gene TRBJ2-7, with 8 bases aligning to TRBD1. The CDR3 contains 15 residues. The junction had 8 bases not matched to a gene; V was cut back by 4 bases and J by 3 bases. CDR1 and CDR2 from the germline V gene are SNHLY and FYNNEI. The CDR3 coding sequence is TGTGCCAGCAGTGCCTGGGGACAGGTAGACTACGAGCAGTACTTC. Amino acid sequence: CASSAWGQVDYEQYF.

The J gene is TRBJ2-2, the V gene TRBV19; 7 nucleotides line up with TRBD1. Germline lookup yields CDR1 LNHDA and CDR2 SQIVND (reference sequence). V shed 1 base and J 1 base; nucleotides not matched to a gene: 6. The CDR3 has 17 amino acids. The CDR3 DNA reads TGTGCCAGTAGTATAGCCAGGGGGTCTGGGAACACCGGGGAGCTGTTTTTT. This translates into CASSIARGSGNTGELFF. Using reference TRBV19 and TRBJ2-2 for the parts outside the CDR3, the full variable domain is DGGITQSPKYLFRKEGQNVTLSCEQNLNHDAMYWYRQDPGQGLRLIYYSQIVNDFQKGDIAEGYSVSREKKESFPLTVTSAQKNPTAFYLCASSIARGSGNTGELFFGEGSRLTVL.

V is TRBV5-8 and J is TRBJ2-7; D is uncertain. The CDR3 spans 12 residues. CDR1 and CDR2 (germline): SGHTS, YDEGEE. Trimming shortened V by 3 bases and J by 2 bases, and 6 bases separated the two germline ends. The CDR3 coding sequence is TGTGCCAGCAGCTCCCAGACCTACGAGCAGTACTTC. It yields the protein CASSSQTYEQYF.

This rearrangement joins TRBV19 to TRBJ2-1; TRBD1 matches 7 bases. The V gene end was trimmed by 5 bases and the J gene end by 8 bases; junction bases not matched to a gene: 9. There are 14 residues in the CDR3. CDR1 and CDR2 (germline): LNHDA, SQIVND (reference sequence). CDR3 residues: CASSPMTGSHEQFF. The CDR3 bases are TGTGCCAGTAGTCCTATGACAGGGTCCCATGAGCAGTTCTTC.

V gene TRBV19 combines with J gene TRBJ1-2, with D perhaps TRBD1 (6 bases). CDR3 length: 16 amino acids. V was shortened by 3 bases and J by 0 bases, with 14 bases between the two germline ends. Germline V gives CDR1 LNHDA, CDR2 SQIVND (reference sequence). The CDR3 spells CASSIEQGGANYGYTF. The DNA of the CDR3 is TGTGCCAGTAGTATTGAACAGGGAGGCGCTAACTATGGCTACACCTTC.

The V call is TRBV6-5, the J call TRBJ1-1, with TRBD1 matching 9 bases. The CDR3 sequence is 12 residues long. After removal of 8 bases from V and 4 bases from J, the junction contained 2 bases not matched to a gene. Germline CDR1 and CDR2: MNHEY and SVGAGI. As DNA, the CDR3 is TGTGCCAGCGGACAGGGGTTCACTGAAGCTTTCTTT. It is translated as CASGQGFTEAFF.

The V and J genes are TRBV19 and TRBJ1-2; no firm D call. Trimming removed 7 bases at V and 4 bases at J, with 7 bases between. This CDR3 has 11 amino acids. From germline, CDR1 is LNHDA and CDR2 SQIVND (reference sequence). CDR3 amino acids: CASNSGYGYTF. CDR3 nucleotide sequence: TGTGCCAGTAACTCAGGCTATGGCTACACCTTC.

The CDR3 coding sequence is TGTGCCAGCAGCCGAGGGGGCGTGGGTCAGCCCCAGCATTTT. Protein sequence: CASSRGGVGQPQHF. This sequence joins TRBV6-5 and TRBJ1-5; 7 bases align to TRBD1. This CDR3 spans 14 amino acids. With 6 bases clipped from V and 6 bases from J, the junction kept 8 bases outside the gene matches. The germline CDR1 and CDR2 sequences are MNHEY and SVGAGI.

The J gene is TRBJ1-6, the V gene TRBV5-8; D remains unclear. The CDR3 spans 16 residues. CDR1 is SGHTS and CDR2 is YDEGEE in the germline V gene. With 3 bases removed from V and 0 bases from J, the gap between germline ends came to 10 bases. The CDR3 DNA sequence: TGTGCCAGCAGCTCGGGCGAGAGCTCCTATAATTCACCCCTCCACTTT. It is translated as CASSSGESSYNSPLHF.

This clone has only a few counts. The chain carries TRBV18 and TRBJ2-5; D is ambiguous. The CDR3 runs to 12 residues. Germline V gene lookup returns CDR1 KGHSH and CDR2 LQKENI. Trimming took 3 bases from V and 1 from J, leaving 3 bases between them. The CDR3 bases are TGTGCCAGCTCACCTAGCCAAGAGACCCAGTACTTC. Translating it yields CASSPSQETQYF.

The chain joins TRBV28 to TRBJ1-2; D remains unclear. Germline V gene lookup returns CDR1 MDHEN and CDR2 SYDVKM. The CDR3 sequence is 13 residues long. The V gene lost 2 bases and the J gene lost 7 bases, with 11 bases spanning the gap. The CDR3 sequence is CASSLKGIIGYTF. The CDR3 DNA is TGTGCCAGCAGTTTAAAAGGGATTATTGGCTACACCTTC.